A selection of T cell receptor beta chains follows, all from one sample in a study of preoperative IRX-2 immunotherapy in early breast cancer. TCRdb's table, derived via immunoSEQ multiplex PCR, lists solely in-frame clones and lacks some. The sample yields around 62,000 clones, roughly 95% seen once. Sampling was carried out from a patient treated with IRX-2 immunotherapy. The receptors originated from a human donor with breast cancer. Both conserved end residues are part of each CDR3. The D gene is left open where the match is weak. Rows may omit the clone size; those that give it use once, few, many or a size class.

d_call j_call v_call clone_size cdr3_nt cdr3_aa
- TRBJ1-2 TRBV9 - TGTGCCAGCAGCCCCGTAGGGATAGACTATGGCTACACCTTC CASSPVGIDYGYTF
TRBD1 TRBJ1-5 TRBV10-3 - TGTGCCATCAGTGCCGGACAGGGGGGCCAGCCCCAGCATTTT CAISAGQGGQPQHF
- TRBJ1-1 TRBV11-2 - TGTGCCAGCAGCCCCCGGGGGACGAACACTGAAGCTTTCTTT CASSPRGTNTEAFF
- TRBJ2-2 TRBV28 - TGTGCCAGCAGTTTATCCCCAGGGATCATCGGGGAGCTGTTTTTT CASSLSPGIIGELFF
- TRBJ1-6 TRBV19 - TGTGCCAGTTCTGCGGGGGACAACTCGGTCTCCCTCCACTTT CASSAGDNSVSLHF
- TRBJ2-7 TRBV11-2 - TGTGCCAGCAGCCCCGATGGACAGCTATCGAGTTACGAGCAGTACTTC CASSPDGQLSSYEQYF
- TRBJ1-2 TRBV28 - TGTGCCAGCAGTCTTAGTGCAACTAACTATGGCTACACCTTC CASSLSATNYGYTF
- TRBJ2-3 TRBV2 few TGTGCCAGTGGGCTGAGTCGGGCAGATACGCAGTATTTT CASGLSRADTQYF
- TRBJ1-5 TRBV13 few TGTGCCAGCAGCTTAGAAAGCAATCAGCCCCAGCATTTT CASSLESNQPQHF
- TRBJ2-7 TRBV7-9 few TGTGCCAGCAGCGACCGATCCGGGGGCGGCATTCTCGAGCAGTACTTC CASSDRSGGGILEQYF
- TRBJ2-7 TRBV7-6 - TGTGCCAGCAGCTTACCAGCAGGGTCCTACGAGCAGTACTTC CASSLPAGSYEQYF
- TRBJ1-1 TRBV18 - TGTGCCAGCTCAACTCAGGGGAGCACTGAAGCTTTCTTT CASSTQGSTEAFF
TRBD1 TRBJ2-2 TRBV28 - TGTGCCAGCAGCACAGGGGGAATCACCGGGGAGCTGTTTTTT CASSTGGITGELFF
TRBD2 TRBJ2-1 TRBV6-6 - TGTGCCAGCAAACTAGCGGGAGGGCCTCACAATGAGCAGTTCTTC CASKLAGGPHNEQFF
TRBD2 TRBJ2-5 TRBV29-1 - TGCAGCCATAGCGGGGAGCATCAAGAGACCCAGTACTTC CSHSGEHQETQYF
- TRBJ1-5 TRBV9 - TGTGCCAGCAGCCCAGAGGACGGACCAAGCAATCAGCCCCAGCATTTT CASSPEDGPSNQPQHF
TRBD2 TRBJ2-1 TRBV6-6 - TGTGCCAGCAGAGCGTGGGAGGGCCTCAATGAGCAGTTCTTC CASRAWEGLNEQFF
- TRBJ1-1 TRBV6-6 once TGTGCCAGCAGTCCCGAAGTGAACACTGAAGCTTTCTTT CASSPEVNTEAFF
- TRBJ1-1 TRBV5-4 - TGTGCCAGCAGCATATCAGGGTTGGACACTGAAGCTTTCTTT CASSISGLDTEAFF
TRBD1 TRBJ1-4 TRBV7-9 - TGTGCCAGCAGCTTTGGGACAGGTGACGAAAAACTGTTTTTT CASSFGTGDEKLFF
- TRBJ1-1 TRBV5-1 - TGCGCCAGCAGCTTGGGTACAGCCCTCATGAACACTGAAGCTTTCTTT CASSLGTALMNTEAFF
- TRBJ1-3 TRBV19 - TGTGCCAGTCGAGTGACACAACACTCTGGAAACACCATATATTTT CASRVTQHSGNTIYF
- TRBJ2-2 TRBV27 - TGTGCCAGCAGTTTATACGGGGTAGGCAACACCGGGGAGCTGTTTTTT CASSLYGVGNTGELFF
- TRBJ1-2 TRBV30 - TGTGCCTGGAGTATAGGCGGCGGATATGGCTACACCTTC CAWSIGGGYGYTF
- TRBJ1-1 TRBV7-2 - TGTGCCAGCAGCTTAAGGGCCAGATCGAACACTGAAGCTTTCTTT CASSLRARSNTEAFF
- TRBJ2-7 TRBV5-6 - TGTGCCAGCAGCTCAAGGACCGACATTCGTTACGAGCAGTACTTC CASSSRTDIRYEQYF
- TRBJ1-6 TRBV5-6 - TGTGCCAGCAGCCTCGACAAATACGGGAGCTCCTATAATTCACCCCTCCACTTT CASSLDKYGSSYNSPLHF
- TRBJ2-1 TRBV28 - TGTGCCAGCAGTTCATTAGGGGCTGCCACCTACAATGAGCAGTTCTTC CASSSLGAATYNEQFF
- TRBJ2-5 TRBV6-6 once TGTGCCAGCAGAGAGCTAGCGTTACAAGAGACCCAGTACTTC CASRELALQETQYF
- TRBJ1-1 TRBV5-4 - TGTGCCAGCAGCTTACAGGGAGGAAACACTGAAGCTTTCTTT CASSLQGGNTEAFF
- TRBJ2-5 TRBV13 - TGTGCCAGCAGCTTAGAACGGGAGGAGACCCAGTACTTC CASSLEREETQYF
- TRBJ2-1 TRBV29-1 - TGCAGCGTTGAAGGAGGGTGGGACAATGAGCAGTTCTTC CSVEGGWDNEQFF
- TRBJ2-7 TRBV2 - TGTGCCAGCAGGGCAGGGGGGACTGTTCCTCCCTACGAGCAGTACTTC CASRAGGTVPPYEQYF
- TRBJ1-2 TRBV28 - TGTGCCAGCAGTCCCGGGACCGACTATGGCTACACCTTC CASSPGTDYGYTF
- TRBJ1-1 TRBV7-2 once TGTGCCAGCAGCTTAGATCGGGTTACGACTGAAGCTTTCTTT CASSLDRVTTEAFF
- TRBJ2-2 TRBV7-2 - TGTGCCAGCAGCTCTAGCGTAGGGGAGCTGTTTTTT CASSSSVGELFF
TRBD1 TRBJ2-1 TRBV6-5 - TGTGCCAGCAGAGACAGGGCAGGGCCCTACAATGAGCAGTTCTTC CASRDRAGPYNEQFF
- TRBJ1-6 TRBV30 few TGTGCCTGGAACGCCAGGGGCGATTCACCCCTCCACTTT CAWNARGDSPLHF
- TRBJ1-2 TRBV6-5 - TGTGCCAGCAGTTACTCGTTGGGGGGGACTAACTATGGCTACACCTTC CASSYSLGGTNYGYTF
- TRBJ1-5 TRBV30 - TGTGCCTGGAGTGAGGGGAATCAGCCCCAGCATTTT CAWSEGNQPQHF
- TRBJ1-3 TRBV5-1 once TGCGCCAGCAGCTTACTCGGGACTGCCGGGGCGAGAAACACCATATATTTT CASSLLGTAGARNTIYF
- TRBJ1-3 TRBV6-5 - TGTGCCAGCAGTTTCCGGACAGAAACTGGAAACACCATATATTTT CASSFRTETGNTIYF
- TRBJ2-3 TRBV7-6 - TGTGCCAGCAGCCCAAGAGTAAGCACAGATACGCAGTATTTT CASSPRVSTDTQYF
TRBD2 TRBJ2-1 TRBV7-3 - TGTGCCAGCAGCACAAGGACTAGCGGCTACAATGAGCAGTTCTTC CASSTRTSGYNEQFF
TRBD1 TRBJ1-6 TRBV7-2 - TGTGCCAGCAGCGCCGGGACAGCCTGGTCACCCCTCCACTTT CASSAGTAWSPLHF
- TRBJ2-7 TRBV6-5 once TGTGCCAGCACCAGGTCGGGCGAGCAGTACTTC CASTRSGEQYF
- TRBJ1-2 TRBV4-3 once TGCGCCAGCAGCCAAGATCATCGACAGGATTATGGCTACACCTTC CASSQDHRQDYGYTF
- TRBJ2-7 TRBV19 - TGTGCCAGTAGTAGTTTCAGGAGTAGCTACGAGCAGTACTTC CASSSFRSSYEQYF
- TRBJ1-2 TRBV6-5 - TGTGCCAGCAGTTACCCCCTCCCGTGGGGCTATGGCTACACCTTC CASSYPLPWGYGYTF
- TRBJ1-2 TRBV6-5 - TGTGCCAGCAGTTACTCGGGATTTTATGGCTACACCTTC CASSYSGFYGYTF
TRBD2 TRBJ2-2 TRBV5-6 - TGTGCCAGCAGCTTGTTCCAGCGGGGGGTTACCGGGGAGCTGTTTTTT CASSLFQRGVTGELFF
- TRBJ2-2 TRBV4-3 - TGCGCCAGCAGCCAAGATTCAGGGGCGCTCACCGGGGAGCTGTTTTTT CASSQDSGALTGELFF
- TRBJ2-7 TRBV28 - TGTGCCAGCAGCGACCCTGGTGGGTCCTCCTACGAGCAGTACTTC CASSDPGGSSYEQYF
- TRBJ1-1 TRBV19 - TGTGCCAGTAGTCACCAGTGGGGTGAAGCTTTCTTT CASSHQWGEAFF
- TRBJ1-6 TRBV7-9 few TGTGCCAGCAGCTCCGGGGAGAGCTCCTATAATTCACCCCTCCACTTT CASSSGESSYNSPLHF